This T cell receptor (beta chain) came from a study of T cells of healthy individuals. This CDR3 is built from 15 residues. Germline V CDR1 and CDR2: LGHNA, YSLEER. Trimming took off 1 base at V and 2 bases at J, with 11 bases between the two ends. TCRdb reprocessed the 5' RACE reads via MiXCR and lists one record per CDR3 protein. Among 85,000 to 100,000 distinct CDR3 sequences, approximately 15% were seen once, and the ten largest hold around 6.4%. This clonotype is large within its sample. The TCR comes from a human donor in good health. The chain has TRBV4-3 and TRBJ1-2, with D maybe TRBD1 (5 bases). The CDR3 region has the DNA TGCGCCAGCAGCCAAGCGGGGCAGATCAACTATGGCTACACCTTC. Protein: CASSQAGQINYGYTF.